These 14 T cell receptor beta chains came from one sample sequenced in a study of cytomegalovirus exposure and HLA in healthy donors. PCR employed 60 Vbeta and 13 Jbeta primers. TCRdb's copy holds only in-frame clones and misses some; the assay was immunoSEQ multiplex PCR. Among over 150,000 clones listed, roughly 65% were seen once. Sequenced material: PBMCs. These receptors were taken from a woman aged 18-30 years in good health and CMV-seropositive.

The genes are TRBV27 and TRBJ2-1; 10 bases agree with TRBD1. The J segment lost 0 bases and the V segment lost 6 bases, leaving 5 bases of the junction unmatched. From germline, CDR1 is MNHEY and CDR2 SMNVEV (reference sequence). CDR3 size: 16 residues. The CDR3 nucleotides read TGTGCCAGCAGCTCCGACAGGGGGCTCTCCTACAATGAGCAGTTCTTC. Amino acids: CASSSDRGLSYNEQFF.

J is TRBJ1-5 and V is TRBV19; weak D call: TRBD1 (6 bases). CDR1 and CDR2 from the germline V gene are LNHDA and SQIVND (reference sequence). CDR3 length equals 15 residues. V lost 9 bases to trimming and J lost 7 bases, with 22 bases between them. The CDR3 protein is CARFRDTSVRQPQHF. CDR3 sequence (DNA): TGTGCCAGGTTCCGGGACACTTCGGTCCGGCAGCCCCAGCATTTT.

The V call is TRBV12-5, the J call TRBJ1-4, with a tentative D call TRBD1 (5 bases). The CDR3 sequence is 12 residues long. CDR1 LGHNT and CDR2 FRNRAP come from the germline V gene. The V end was cut by 1 base, the J end by 8 bases, with 5 bases between. For the CDR3, the DNA is TGTGCTAGTGGTTTGGCAGGGGAAAAACTGTTTTTT. Its translation is CASGLAGEKLFF.

This clone showed up just a few times. This chain connects TRBV28 to TRBJ1-5; a possible D gene is TRBD1 (5 bases). CDR3 length: 14 residues. V shed 3 bases and J shed 7 bases, with 13 bases lying between them. The germline gives CDR1 MDHEN, CDR2 SYDVKM. CDR3: CASSLIQAWQPQHF. Written as DNA, the CDR3 is TGTGCCAGCAGTTTGATACAGGCATGGCAGCCCCAGCATTTT.

The chain joins TRBV5-6 to TRBJ2-5; TRBD2 is a possible D gene (5 bases). The CDR3 has 13 amino acids. Trimming removed 4 bases from V and 11 bases from J, with 18 bases in between. Per the germline V gene, CDR1 is SGHDT and CDR2 is YYEEEE. CDR3 loop: CASSGYSFGEQYF. CDR3 DNA sequence: TGTGCCAGCAGCGGTTACAGCTTCGGGGAGCAGTACTTC.

This clone was detected only a few times. The chain combines TRBV7-9 with TRBJ1-4; the D gene is possibly TRBD1 (5 bases). The ends were cut back, 2 bases at V and 12 bases at J, with 10 bases in the middle. Germline-derived CDR1 and CDR2 are SEHNR and FQNEAQ (reference sequence). The CDR3 sequence is 12 residues long. CDR3 sequence (DNA): TGTGCCAGCAGCTTACGGGGGGTGGAACTGTTTTTT. It is translated as CASSLRGVELFF.

The chain employs TRBV2 and TRBJ2-7; TRBD2 is a possible D gene (6 bases). The germline gives CDR1 SNHLY, CDR2 FYNNEI. This CDR3 comprises 13 residues. Trimming removed 7 bases from V and 3 bases from J, with 13 bases in between. Here the CDR3 DNA reads TGTGCCAGCACCCCTTTCGGGGGCTACGAGCAGTACTTC. This codes for CASTPFGGYEQYF.

This clone was observed a single time. The CDR3 reads CASRARLGDSPLHF. The CDR3 DNA reads TGTGCCAGCAGAGCGCGTTTAGGGGATTCACCCCTCCACTTT. The gene calls are TRBV2 and TRBJ1-6, with a tentative D call TRBD1 (5 bases). V gave up 6 bases and J gave up 8 bases, with 14 bases separating them. CDR1 is SNHLY, CDR2 FYNNEI, per germline. The CDR3 is made up of 14 amino acids.

This clone was found a few times. The chain couples TRBV28 to TRBJ2-7, with D perhaps TRBD1 (6 bases). The germline gives CDR1 MDHEN, CDR2 SYDVKM. The CDR3 is 15 residues long. V lost 5 bases, J lost 5 bases, and 19 bases lay in between. The CDR3 DNA follows: TGTGCCAGCAGTCCTGGACAGTCGGGCCTAGACGAGCAGTACTTC. This encodes CASSPGQSGLDEQYF. Using reference TRBV28 and TRBJ2-7 for the parts outside the CDR3, the full variable domain is DVKVTQSSRYLVKRTGEKVFLECVQDMDHENMFWYRQDPGLGLRLIYFSYDVKMKEKGDIPEGYSVSREKKERFSLILESASTNQTSMYLCASSPGQSGLDEQYFGPGTRLTVT.

This clone came up a few times. This chain links TRBV11-2 with TRBJ2-1; tentative D call: TRBD2 (5 bases). V lost 9 bases and J 0 bases, leaving 9 bases between the germline ends. Germline V gives CDR1 SGHAT, CDR2 FQNNGV. The CDR3 runs to 13 residues. The CDR3 nucleotides are TGTGCCAGTCGCCTAGCCTCCTACAATGAGCAGTTCTTC. Amino acid sequence: CASRLASYNEQFF.

CDR3 nucleotides: TGTGCCAGCAGCAAAGGGGCGGGGTTAGGGGGCACGGAGTCGACAGATGGAAACACCATATATTTT. Translating gives CASSKGAGLGGTESTDGNTIYF. The chain has TRBV21-1 and TRBJ1-3; the D call in the table, TRBD1, was not verified against the DNA. TRBV21-1 is a listed pseudogene. CDR3 length equals 22 residues.

The genes are TRBV29-1 and TRBJ1-1, with 7 bases identical to TRBD1. This CDR3 has 13 amino acids. Germline values: CDR1 SQVTM, CDR2 ANQGSEA. V was pared by 5 bases and J by 2 bases, with 5 bases of the junction left unmatched. The CDR3 DNA reads as TGCAGCGTTACGGGACAGCAAAACACTGAAGCTTTCTTT. Amino acid sequence: CSVTGQQNTEAFF.

CDR3 sequence reads: CASSLYRGPYNEQFF. The CDR3 DNA follows: TGTGCCAGCAGTTTATACAGGGGCCCCTACAATGAGCAGTTCTTC. V usage is TRBV27 and J usage is TRBJ2-1; TRBD1 agrees at 7 bases. The CDR3 loop spans 15 amino acids. Germline CDR1 is MNHEY and CDR2 is SMNVEV (reference sequence). V was pared by 1 base and J by 2 bases, with 2 bases of the junction left unmatched.

The rearrangement uses TRBV5-1 and TRBJ1-5; D is unresolved. Trimming took 0 bases from V and 0 from J, leaving 7 bases between them. The CDR3 spans 15 residues. CDR1 SGHRS and CDR2 YFSETQ come from the germline V gene. This CDR3 is CASSLVAGSNQPQHF. The CDR3, as DNA: TGCGCCAGCAGCTTGGTAGCGGGTAGCAATCAGCCCCAGCATTTT.